This T cell receptor beta chain is drawn from a study of blood T cell repertoires in COVID-19. Study background: T cells, B-cell-depleted T cells, or PBMCs provided the cDNA or gDNA that served as material.

Per the study methods: It was from reference gene primer amplification that nucleated cell counts were estimated. Method: immunoSEQ multiplex PCR; TCRdb's copy keeps in-frame clones and lacks some. For V, J and clone size, that table is used; D and trimming come from the DNA. The sample yields hundreds of thousands of clones, about 90% seen once. Patients from Seattle were sampled longitudinally, starting during active infection. Germline-derived CDR1 and CDR2 are MNHEY and SMNVEV (reference sequence). Trimming cost V 5 bases and J 3 bases, with 18 bases left between them. The CDR3 runs 16 residues. This chain uses TRBV27 with TRBJ2-3; tentative D call: TRBD1 (6 bases). The receptor was derived from a woman under 40 with COVID-19, enrolled during active disease. Sequenced sample: peripheral blood. DNA for the CDR3: TGTGCCAGCAGTCCACGGACAGTACCAAGTACAGATACGCAGTATTTT. It is translated as CASSPRTVPSTDTQYF.